What follows are 5 T cell receptor beta chains derived from one specimen sequenced in a study of blood T cell repertoires in COVID-19. Sequencing was performed with immunoSEQ multiplex PCR; in TCRdb, only in-frame clones are kept and a portion is missing. This table holds roughly 300,000 clones, around 89% found once. The sample consisted of peripheral blood. These receptors came from a man in his late teens or twenties who had recovered from COVID-19.

V gene TRBV7-3 combines with J gene TRBJ1-1, with 7 bases matching TRBD1. This CDR3 spans 13 amino acids. Germline V gene sequence: CDR1 SGHTA, CDR2 FQGTGA. Germline trimming cut 3 bases from V and 5 bases from J; bases unmatched to any gene: 3. CDR3 sequence (DNA): TGTGCCAGCAGCTTTGACAGGGAAACTGAAGCTTTCTTT. Translation: CASSFDRETEAFF. The entire variable domain, with the rest obtained from reference TRBV7-3 and TRBJ1-1, is as follows: GAGVSQTPSNKVTEKGKYVELRCDPISGHTALYWYRQSLGQGPEFLIYFQGTGAADDSGLPNDRFFAVRPEGSVSTLKIQRTERGDSAVYLCASSFDRETEAFFGQGTRLTVV.

This clone occurred once. The chain combines TRBV19 with TRBJ1-5, with 8 bases lining up with TRBD1. V lost 4 bases, J lost 3 bases, and 2 bases stayed unmatched. CDR1 is LNHDA, CDR2 SQIVND, per germline (reference sequence). The CDR3 contains 14 residues. The CDR3 nucleotides are TGTGCCAGTAGTACAGGGGGCTTCAATCAGCCCCAGCATTTT. Translation: CASSTGGFNQPQHF.

The gene calls are TRBV25-1 and TRBJ1-2; possibly TRBD1 for D (6 bases). The CDR3 is 12 amino acids. Germline V lookup: CDR1 MGHDK, CDR2 SYGVNS. Trimming took 5 bases from V and 5 from J, leaving 9 bases between them. DNA of the CDR3: TGTGCCAGCAGTACAGGGTTGTATGGCTACACCTTC. Translating gives CASSTGLYGYTF.

The chain has TRBV4-3 and TRBJ2-7; TRBD2 matches at 9 bases. J lost 4 bases, V lost 0 bases, and 13 bases had no gene match. CDR3 length equals 18 residues. Germline V gene data show CDR1 as LGHNA and CDR2 as YSLEER. This chain's CDR3 is CASSQDQVRASGVYEQYF. CDR3 coding DNA: TGCGCCAGCAGCCAAGATCAGGTTCGGGCTAGCGGGGTATACGAGCAGTACTTC.

This clone was picked up a small number of times. V is TRBV14 and J is TRBJ2-1; 7 bases align to TRBD2. Germline V CDR1 and CDR2: SGHDN, FVKESK. Trimming took 4 bases from V and 6 from J; bases not matched to a gene: 6. This CDR3 is 14 amino acids long. The CDR3 loop reads CASSLAGPSNEQFF. The CDR3 nucleotides read TGTGCCAGCAGCCTAGCGGGCCCTTCCAATGAGCAGTTCTTC.